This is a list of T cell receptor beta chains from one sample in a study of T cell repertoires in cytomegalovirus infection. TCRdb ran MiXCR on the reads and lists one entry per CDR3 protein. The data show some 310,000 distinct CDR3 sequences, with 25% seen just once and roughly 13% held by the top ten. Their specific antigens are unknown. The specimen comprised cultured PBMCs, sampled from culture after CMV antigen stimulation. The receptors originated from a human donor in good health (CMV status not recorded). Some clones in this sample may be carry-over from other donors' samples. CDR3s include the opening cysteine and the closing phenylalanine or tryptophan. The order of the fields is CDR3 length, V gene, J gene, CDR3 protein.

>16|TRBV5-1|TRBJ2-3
CASSLDRSLNTDTQYF
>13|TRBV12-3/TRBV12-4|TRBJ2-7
CASSSRGVREQYF
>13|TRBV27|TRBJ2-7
CASSSSLSYEQYF
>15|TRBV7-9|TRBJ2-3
CASSSWRGDADTQYF
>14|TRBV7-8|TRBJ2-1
CASSFPIGGDEQFF
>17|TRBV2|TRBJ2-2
CASSDGLAGKNTGELFF
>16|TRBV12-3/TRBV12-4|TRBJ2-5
CASSSHGTSGQETQYF
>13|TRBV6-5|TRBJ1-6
CASSYEDNSPLHF
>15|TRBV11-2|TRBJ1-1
CASERTGAKNTEAFF
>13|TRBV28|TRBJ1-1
CASSLLQGREAFF
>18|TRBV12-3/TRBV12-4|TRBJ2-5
CASKPTGTGALGQETQYF
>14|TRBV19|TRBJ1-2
CASSSTGGNYGYTF
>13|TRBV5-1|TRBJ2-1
CASSSQGALEQFF
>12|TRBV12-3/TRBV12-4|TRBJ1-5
CASSLRIQPQHF
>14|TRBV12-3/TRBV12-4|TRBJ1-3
CASSEGQGGNTIYF
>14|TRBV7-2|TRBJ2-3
CASSLGLDADTQYF
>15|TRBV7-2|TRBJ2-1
CASSLVAGGPYEQFF
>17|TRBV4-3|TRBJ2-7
CASSQDVIAGSPYEQYF
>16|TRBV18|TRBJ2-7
CASSPSLERSNHEQYF
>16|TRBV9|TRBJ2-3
CASSVASGSWTDTQYF
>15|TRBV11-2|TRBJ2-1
CASSYRGDGSRAQFF
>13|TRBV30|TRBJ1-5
CAWSLGEAQPQHF
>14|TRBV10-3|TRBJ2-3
CAIRSGQMTDTQYF
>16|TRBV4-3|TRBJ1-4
CASSSRGPPTNEKLFF
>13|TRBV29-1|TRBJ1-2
CSAEWSGRYGYTF
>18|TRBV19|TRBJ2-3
CASSRLGLSGPSTDTQYF
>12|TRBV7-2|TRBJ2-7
CASSFTLYEQYF
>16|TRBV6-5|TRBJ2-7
CASSYRPGSGSYEQYF
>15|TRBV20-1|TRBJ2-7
CSAGGRGGGPGEQYF
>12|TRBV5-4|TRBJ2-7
CASSKDNYEQYF
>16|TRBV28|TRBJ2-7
CASSPPSLARTYEQYF
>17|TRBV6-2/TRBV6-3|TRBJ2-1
CASSYVAGGPSYNEQFF
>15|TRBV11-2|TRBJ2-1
CASSLGLAGLNEQFF
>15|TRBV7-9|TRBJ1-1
CASSSSGTTNTEAFF
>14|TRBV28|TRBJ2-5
CASSLRGFEETQYF
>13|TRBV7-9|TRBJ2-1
CASSTNLYNEQFF
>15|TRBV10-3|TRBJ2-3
CAISEWRGDTDTQYF
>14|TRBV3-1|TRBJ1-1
CASSQFGTPTEAFF
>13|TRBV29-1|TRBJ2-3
CSILAGDTDTQYF
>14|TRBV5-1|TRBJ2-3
CASSFSRGTDTQYF
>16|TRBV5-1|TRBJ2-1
CASTRGGGYAYNEQFF
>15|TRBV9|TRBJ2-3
CASSVAEGLTDTQYF
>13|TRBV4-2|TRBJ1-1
CASSQGQNTEAFF
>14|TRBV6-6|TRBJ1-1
CASSYTGKGTEAFF
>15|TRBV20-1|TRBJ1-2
CSATSNRARYDGYTF
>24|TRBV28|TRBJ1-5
CASSASRDRGGWGRPRDSNQPQHF
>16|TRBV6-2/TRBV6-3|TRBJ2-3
CASSYSGRGFTDTQYF
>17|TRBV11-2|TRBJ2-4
CASSLTLGQGPKNIQYF